The 15 T cell receptor beta chains below were found in one sample sequenced in a study of vaccination effects on CD4 cells after COVID-19. The method was immunoSEQ multiplex PCR; TCRdb's version includes in-frame clones alone and lacks a portion of them. The sample holds tens of thousands of clones, 65% to 80% seen once. Expansion of antigen-specific CD4+ T cells with viral peptide pools was carried out by the ViraFEST assay before sequencing. Researchers isolated CD4+ T cells once about 11 days of culture had elapsed. None of these healthy vaccinees had been infected with SARS-CoV-2 before vaccination. Antigens for these TCRs are unknown. The sample in question was CD4+ T cells from PBMCs cultured with HCoV-NL63 spike peptides, obtained before COVID-19 vaccination. The receptors derive from a human donor who received a COVID-19 vaccine.

The gene calls are TRBV18 and TRBJ2-7; D is unclear. This CDR3 comprises 14 residues. The germline CDR1 and CDR2 sequences are KGHSH and LQKENI. V was clipped by 1 base and J by 2 bases, with 9 bases between them. CDR3 sequence (DNA): TGTGCCAGCTCACCACGGTCTACAACCTACGAGCAGTACGTC. Translated, it gives CASSPRSTTYEQYV.

This clone has a single count. The CDR3 sequence: CASSYDMLSQHF. Here the CDR3 DNA reads TGTGCCAGCAGCTATGACATGTTGTCCCAGCATTTT. The chain uses TRBV6-2 or TRBV6-3 and TRBJ1-5; D is ambiguous. Trimming removed 6 bases from V and 11 bases from J, with 14 bases in between. This CDR3 contains 12 residues. The germline V gene has CDR1 MNHEY and CDR2 SVGEGT.

This clone showed up just a few times. This chain uses TRBV3-1 (or the pseudogene TRBV3-2) with TRBJ1-6; D is undetermined. This CDR3 has 16 residues. CDR1 LGHDT and CDR2 YNNKEL come from the germline V gene (reference sequence). Trimming shortened V by 1 base and J by 10 bases, and 17 bases separated the two germline ends. The CDR3 loop is CASSQARFLGISPLHF. The DNA of the CDR3 is TGTGCCAGCAGCCAAGCTCGGTTTCTAGGGATCTCACCCCTCCACTTT.

The rearrangement uses TRBV7-6 and TRBJ1-4; TRBD1 aligns across 7 bases. Trimming cost V 5 bases and J 5 bases; bases outside gene matches: 8. The germline V gene encodes CDR1 SGHVS and CDR2 FNYEAQ. The CDR3 has 15 amino acids. CDR3 DNA: TGTGCCAGCAGCCCACAGGGACAGACGAATGAAAAACTGTTTTTT. Translation: CASSPQGQTNEKLFF. Using reference TRBV7-6 and TRBJ1-4 for the parts outside the CDR3, the full variable domain is GAGVSQSPRYKVTKRGQDVALRCDPISGHVSLYWYRQALGQGPEFLTYFNYEAQQDKSGLPNDRFSAERPEGSISTLTIQRTEQRDSAMYRCASSPQGQTNEKLFFGSGTQLSVL.

This sequence joins TRBV2 and TRBJ1-5; D is possibly TRBD1 (6 bases). Trimming took 6 bases from V and 0 from J, leaving 12 bases between them. Germline CDR1 and CDR2: SNHLY and FYNNEI. This CDR3 is built from 15 residues. The CDR3 DNA reads as TGTGCCAGCAGACCCGACAGGAATAGCAATCAGCCCCAGCATTTT. This gives the protein CASRPDRNSNQPQHF.

The gene calls are TRBV27 and TRBJ2-5, with 7 nucleotides matching TRBD1. J was trimmed by 5 bases and V by 5 bases; bases with no gene match: 11. The CDR3 totals 15 residues. From germline, CDR1 is MNHEY and CDR2 SMNVEV (reference sequence). The CDR3 bases are TGTGCCAGCAGTGCCCGACAGGGCGGGTGGGAGACCCAGTACTTC. Protein product: CASSARQGGWETQYF.

There are a few counts of this clone. This chain uses TRBV28 with TRBJ1-4; weak D call: TRBD1 (6 bases). This CDR3 comprises 15 residues. Per germline, CDR1 MDHEN and CDR2 SYDVKM. Trimming took off 2 bases at V and 8 bases at J, with 15 bases between the two ends. The CDR3 sequence: CASSLTLYRDEKLFF. In DNA, the CDR3 is TGTGCCAGCAGTTTAACGCTTTACAGGGACGAAAAACTGTTTTTT. Full variable domain (missing parts from reference TRBV28 and TRBJ1-4): DVKVTQSSRYLVKRTGEKVFLECVQDMDHENMFWYRQDPGLGLRLIYFSYDVKMKEKGDIPEGYSVSREKKERFSLILESASTNQTSMYLCASSLTLYRDEKLFFGSGTQLSVL.

The V and J genes are TRBV3-1 (or the pseudogene TRBV3-2) and TRBJ2-3; a possible D gene is TRBD2 (7 bases). V lost 6 bases to trimming and J lost 4 bases, with 14 bases between them. Germline CDR1 reads LGHDT; CDR2 reads YNNKEL (reference sequence). The CDR3 is made up of 14 amino acids. The CDR3 DNA reads TGTGCCAGCAGGGGGGGGCCAAACTCAGATACGCAGTATTTT. Translating it yields CASRGGPNSDTQYF.

V is TRBV5-8 and J is TRBJ2-1; tentative D call: TRBD1 (6 bases). V was clipped by 7 bases and J by 10 bases, with 9 bases between them. This CDR3 has 10 amino acids. From germline, CDR1 is SGHTS and CDR2 YDEGEE. In DNA form, the CDR3 reads TGTGCCAGCCCAGGGGCAGAGCAGTTCTTC. Translated: CASPGAEQFF.

The chain couples TRBV6-5 to TRBJ1-2, with D unresolved. Trimming pared 0 bases from V and 3 bases from J, leaving 11 bases between. CDR1 MNHEY and CDR2 SVGAGI come from the germline V gene. The CDR3 consists of 15 residues. CDR3 residues: CASSYSPGQYYGYTF. In DNA form, the CDR3 reads TGTGCCAGCAGTTACTCTCCAGGTCAATACTATGGCTACACCTTC.

The chain uses TRBV5-1 and TRBJ2-2, with D perhaps assigned TRBD1 or TRBD2 (5 bases each). The CDR3 is 14 amino acids. Germline-derived CDR1 and CDR2 are SGHRS and YFSETQ. Deletions cut 3 bases from V and 7 bases from J, with 13 bases between. This CDR3 is CASSWGTSYGELFF. In DNA form, the CDR3 reads TGCGCCAGCAGCTGGGGGACCTCCTACGGGGAGCTGTTTTTT.

The table lists this clone with a count of one. The chain uses TRBV4-2 and TRBJ2-7, with D unresolved. Looked up from germline, CDR1 is LGHNA and CDR2 is YNFKEQ. This CDR3 contains 13 residues. The V end lost 1 base, the J end lost 6 bases, and 10 bases lay between the germline ends. Here the CDR3 reads CASSQGAASEQYV. CDR3 nucleotides: TGTGCCAGCAGCCAAGGGGCGGCGAGCGAGCAGTACGTC.

This rearrangement joins TRBV18 to TRBJ2-7; D remains unclear. This CDR3 region has 13 residues. The V and J ends lost 0 bases and 6 bases respectively, with 9 bases between them. Germline CDR1 KGHSH, CDR2 LQKENI. CDR3 coding DNA: TGTGCCAGCTCACCACCATGTGGGCTCGAGCAGTACGTC. Translation gives CASSPPCGLEQYV.

This chain uses TRBV5-1 with TRBJ2-3, with D possibly being TRBD1 (6 bases). The ends were cut back, 5 bases at V and 1 base at J, with 17 bases in the middle. In germline, CDR1 is SGHRS, CDR2 YFSETQ. The CDR3 spans 16 residues. CDR3 region: CASRDMTGSGTDTQYF. DNA of the CDR3: TGCGCCAGCAGAGACATGACAGGTAGTGGCACAGATACGCAGTATTTT.

The chain combines TRBV24-1 with TRBJ2-3; 7 positions match TRBD2. CDR1 is KGHDR and CDR2 is SFDVKD in the germline V gene. V lost 4 bases, J lost 3 bases, and 3 bases stayed unmatched. This CDR3 has 14 amino acids. The CDR3 DNA follows: TGTGCCACCAGTGACAGCGGGGAGACAGATACGCAGTATTTT. Its protein is CATSDSGETDTQYF.